This T cell receptor beta chain was recorded in a study of patients and donors after allogeneic stem cell transplantation. This clonotype was counted a few times. TCRdb fed the RT-PCR reads into MiXCR, producing one record per CDR3 protein. The data contain 150,000 to 200,000 distinct CDR3 sequences, 30% of them seen just once; the ten biggest clones take up approximately 3%. Trimming left V 3 bases short and J 2 bases short, with 15 bases between. Per germline, CDR1 SGHVS and CDR2 FNYEAQ. The CDR3 has 16 amino acids. The chain employs TRBV7-6 and TRBJ2-3, with D hard to call. Material: blood, either unsorted or a sorted T cell fraction (not recorded which). The clonotype was recovered from a human donor who was either an allogeneic HSCT recipient or a stem cell or donor lymphocyte infusion donor (not recorded which). It is not recorded whose cells these are; they may come from a transplant donor. Written as DNA, the CDR3 is TGTGCCAGCAGCTTTTTGGCTACCCTAGACACAGATACGCAGTATTTT. Translating it yields CASSFLATLDTDTQYF.